Here is one T cell receptor beta chain with its context. Profiled with immunoSEQ multiplex PCR; TCRdb holds only in-frame clones, not every one. The repertoire holds 22,000 or so clones, with 90% to 95% as singletons. V was shortened by 2 bases and J by 3 bases, with 15 bases between the two germline ends. This CDR3 contains 16 residues. CDR1 is LGHNA, CDR2 YSLEER, per germline. This sample was included in a study of T cell changes during pregnancy in multiple sclerosis. Material: CD8+ T cells from peripheral blood mononuclear cells, obtained in the third trimester of pregnancy. This TCR was sampled from a female donor with multiple sclerosis, enrolled in a pregnancy study. V and J are TRBV4-3 and TRBJ2-3; a possible D gene is TRBD1 (5 bases). CDR3 amino acids: CASSQPGQGKTDTQYF. The CDR3 region has the DNA TGCGCCAGCAGCCAACCGGGCCAGGGTAAAACAGATACGCAGTATTTT.